Listed below are T cell receptor beta chains from one sample, sequenced in a study of human T cells and chemical hapten exposure. TCRdb redid the calling of the RACE reads with MiXCR, one entry per CDR3 protein. The data contain roughly 200,000 distinct CDR3 sequences, approximately 20% of them singletons. Here the sequenced sample was whole blood, taken in connection with sensitization to the hapten diphenylcyclopropenone (DPC). The receptors were gathered from a woman in her forties or fifties with alopecia areata. Some clones in this sample may be carry-over from other donors' samples. Each CDR3 is given with its conserved first and last residue. D genes are given only for firm matches. Clone size is not always given. Where it is, it says once, few, many or a class for expanded clones.

d_call j_call clone_size v_call cdr3_aa cdr3_nt
. TRBJ1-2 few TRBV6-1 CASRGGRPLLSNYGYTF TGTGCCAGCAGAGGGGGGCGTCCTTTACTGTCTAACTATGGCTACACCTTC
. TRBJ1-1 . TRBV29-1 CSVGRNSNTEAFF TGCAGCGTTGGACGTAACAGCAACACTGAAGCTTTCTTT
. TRBJ2-7 . TRBV20-1 CSARGSSYEQYF TGCAGTGCTAGAGGGTCCTCCTACGAGCAGTACTTC
. TRBJ1-1 . TRBV6-5 CAIRRQRDTEAFF TGTGCCATCCGGAGACAGAGGGACACTGAAGCTTTCTTT
. TRBJ1-5 few TRBV20-1 CSGAGSNQPQHF TGCAGTGGAGCGGGTAGCAATCAGCCCCAGCATTTT
. TRBJ2-1 many TRBV10-3 CAISEGTSSYNEQFF TGTGCCATCAGTGAGGGTACCAGCTCCTACAATGAGCAGTTCTTC
TRBD2 TRBJ2-1 . TRBV7-9 CASRPSGTPEFF TGTGCCAGCAGACCCAGCGGGACGCCAGAGTTCTTC
. TRBJ2-5 few TRBV20-1 CSARGGHGMSQETQYF TGCAGTGCTAGAGGCGGGCACGGGATGAGTCAAGAGACCCAGTACTTC
TRBD1 TRBJ1-2 . TRBV28 CASTWGQTYGYTF TGTGCCAGCACCTGGGGACAGACCTATGGCTACACCTTC
. TRBJ2-5 . TRBV5-1 CASSLWAGEQETQYF TGCGCCAGCAGCTTGTGGGCAGGGGAACAAGAGACCCAGTACTTC
TRBD1 TRBJ2-7 . TRBV27 CASSPRGRHYEQYF TGTGCCAGCAGCCCCAGGGGGCGCCATTACGAGCAGTACTTC
. TRBJ2-1 . TRBV5-6 CASSPPTAFGPSYNEQFF TGTGCCAGCAGCCCCCCCACGGCTTTCGGGCCTTCATACAATGAGCAGTTCTTC
. TRBJ2-1 . TRBV11-2 CASSLPGVRDEQFF TGTGCCAGCAGCTTACCCGGGGTTAGGGATGAGCAGTTCTTC
. TRBJ1-5 . TRBV15 CATSRDPQGRQQPQHF TGTGCCACCAGCAGAGATCCCCAGGGGAGACAGCAGCCCCAGCATTTT
. TRBJ2-1 . TRBV14 CASSPIVAHSSYNEQFF TGTGCCAGCAGCCCGATTGTAGCGCATAGCTCCTACAATGAGCAGTTCTTC
TRBD1 TRBJ1-2 few TRBV7-9 CASSPTDRFHGYTF TGTGCCAGCAGCCCCACGGACAGGTTCCATGGCTACACCTTC
. TRBJ1-1 . TRBV4-1 CASSQVAPGATEAFF TGCGCCAGCAGCCAAGTTGCCCCAGGGGCCACTGAAGCTTTCTTT
. TRBJ2-3 many TRBV7-2 CASSYVGGDTQYF TGTGCCAGCAGCTACGTGGGAGGAGATACGCAGTATTTT
TRBD2 TRBJ2-5 . TRBV7-8 CASSPLGLAGETQYF TGTGCCAGCAGCCCTCTCGGACTAGCGGGAGAGACCCAGTACTTC
. TRBJ1-3 many TRBV7-2 CASSLYTGYGNTIYF TGTGCCAGCAGCTTATACACAGGATATGGAAACACCATATATTTT
TRBD1 TRBJ2-5 few TRBV6-1 CASSEMPTMGGTGQRQETQYF TGTGCCAGCAGTGAAATGCCTACAATGGGCGGGACAGGCCAAAGACAAGAGACCCAGTACTTC
TRBD2 TRBJ2-7 few TRBV13 CASSHGTSGREQYF TGTGCCAGCAGCCACGGGACTAGCGGGAGGGAGCAGTACTTC
TRBD2 TRBJ2-1 few TRBV3-1 CASSQDLSGPGFEQFF TGTGCCAGCAGCCAAGATCTTAGCGGGCCGGGGTTTGAGCAGTTCTTC
. TRBJ1-1 . TRBV5-1 CASSLNVAGEAFF TGCGCCAGCAGCTTGAATGTCGCCGGTGAAGCTTTCTTT
. TRBJ2-2 few TRBV6-5 CASSYSRGYDTGELFF TGTGCCAGCAGTTACTCGAGAGGATACGACACCGGGGAGCTGTTTTTT
. TRBJ1-2 . TRBV29-1 CSVGTANYGYTF TGCAGCGTCGGCACGGCTAACTATGGCTACACCTTC
TRBD2 TRBJ2-1 . TRBV3-1 CASTGLAGNNEQFF TGTGCCAGCACCGGACTAGCGGGAAACAATGAGCAGTTCTTC
TRBD2 TRBJ2-7 few TRBV6-5 CASSYRTSVSYEQYF TGTGCCAGCAGTTACCGCACTAGCGTGTCCTACGAGCAGTACTTC
. TRBJ2-3 few TRBV24-1 CATSDSIGGTGTDTQYF TGTGCCACCAGTGATTCTATCGGGGGAACGGGCACAGATACGCAGTATTTT
. TRBJ2-1 . TRBV10-3 CAISNGIYNEQFF TGTGCCATCAGTAATGGGATCTACAATGAGCAGTTCTTC
. TRBJ2-5 few TRBV3-1 CASSQAAEETQYF TGTGCCAGCAGCCAAGCTGCGGAAGAGACCCAGTACTTC
. TRBJ2-5 many TRBV14 CASSRTRALQGETQYF TGTGCCAGCAGTCGAACAAGGGCCCTACAGGGAGAGACCCAGTACTTC
. TRBJ2-5 few TRBV7-8 CASSSRTSFETQYF TGTGCCAGCAGCTCGAGAACTAGCTTTGAGACCCAGTACTTC
. TRBJ2-7 few TRBV20-1 CSARDSAAAIYRQYF TGCAGTGCTAGAGACAGCGCAGCGGCGATTTATAGGCAGTACTTC
. TRBJ1-2 . TRBV5-5 CASSLAGRDGYTF TGTGCCAGCAGCTTGGCAGGGAGGGATGGCTACACCTTC
. TRBJ1-5 many TRBV2 CASSDEDLGNQPQHF TGTGCCAGCAGTGACGAGGACCTCGGCAATCAGCCCCAGCATTTT
. TRBJ2-2 . TRBV7-9 CASSLRRTAANTGELFF TGTGCCAGCAGCTTAAGGAGGACAGCCGCGAACACCGGGGAGCTGTTTTTT
. TRBJ1-1 . TRBV29-1 CSVEGYPGTEAFF TGCAGCGTTGAAGGGTACCCTGGGACTGAAGCTTTCTTT
. TRBJ1-4 . TRBV30 CAWGGEEKLFF TGTGCCTGGGGGGGTGAAGAAAAACTGTTTTTT
. TRBJ1-2 . TRBV7-2 CASSLARRANYGYTF TGTGCCAGCAGCTTAGCCCGCAGAGCTAACTATGGCTACACCTTC
. TRBJ1-1 few TRBV12-5 CASGLVVGIGAFF TGTGCTAGTGGTTTGGTTGTAGGAATCGGAGCTTTCTTT
TRBD1 TRBJ1-2 . TRBV20-1 CSARQGYSGYTF TGCAGTGCGAGACAGGGGTATAGTGGCTACACCTTC
. TRBJ1-1 . TRBV7-3 CASSLTRLSSTEAFF TGTGCCAGCAGCTTAACGAGGCTGTCCAGCACTGAAGCTTTCTTT
. TRBJ1-6 few TRBV24-1 CATSDFSGDYNSPLHF TGTGCCACCAGTGATTTTTCAGGGGACTATAATTCACCCCTCCACTTT
. TRBJ1-2 few TRBV27 CASSSTVTYGYTF TGTGCCAGCAGTTCTACAGTAACCTATGGCTACACCTTC
. TRBJ2-6 . TRBV3-1 CASSSGRLGGANVLTF TGTGCCAGCAGCTCAGGGAGGCTGGGCGGGGCCAACGTCCTGACTTTC
TRBD2 TRBJ2-7 . TRBV29-1 CSVVLAGGREQYF TGCAGCGTTGTCTTAGCGGGAGGTCGCGAGCAGTACTTC
. TRBJ2-3 few TRBV5-6 CASSLVASVADTQYF TGTGCCAGCAGCTTGGTGGCAAGTGTTGCAGATACGCAGTATTTT
. TRBJ2-7 . TRBV5-1 CASSFAYGDYEQYF TGCGCCAGCAGCTTCGCCTACGGAGACTACGAGCAGTACTTC
. TRBJ1-3 . TRBV6-6 CASSDVLTSGNTIYF TGTGCCAGCAGCGACGTCCTAACCTCTGGAAACACCATATATTTT
. TRBJ2-3 . TRBV7-9 CASRFEGPHTDTQYF TGTGCCAGCAGGTTCGAGGGACCTCACACAGATACGCAGTATTTT
. TRBJ2-6 . TRBV25-1 CASSETQAQGPSGANVLTF TGTGCCAGCAGTGAAACGCAAGCCCAGGGTCCCTCTGGGGCCAACGTCCTGACTTTC
TRBD1 TRBJ2-3 . TRBV29-1 CSFSGQGGSMTDTQYF TGCAGCTTCTCCGGACAGGGCGGAAGCATGACAGATACGCAGTATTTT